A single TCR beta chain is shown here with its context. The sample is drawn from a study of blood T cells in healthy people across ages. The authors ran a second PCR of roughly 6 to 11 cycles using a sample-barcoded 5' primer and a J-beta primer mix. TCRdb re-called the 5' RACE reads through MiXCR, storing one row per CDR3 protein. The table has over a million distinct CDR3 sequences, about 23% seen once. After removal of 0 bases from V and 3 bases from J, the junction contained 9 bases not matched to a gene. This CDR3 is 17 amino acids long. These data were also reused for a study on T cells of mothers and their children.

The rearrangement links TRBV12-3 or TRBV12-4 to TRBJ1-2; TRBD1 matches at 8 bases. Input material: blood. The clonotype originates from a girl under 10 years old in good health. For the CDR3, the DNA is TGTGCCAGCAGTTTAGCTTGGGGCAGGGGGCTCGACTATGGCTACACCTTC. As protein: CASSLAWGRGLDYGYTF.